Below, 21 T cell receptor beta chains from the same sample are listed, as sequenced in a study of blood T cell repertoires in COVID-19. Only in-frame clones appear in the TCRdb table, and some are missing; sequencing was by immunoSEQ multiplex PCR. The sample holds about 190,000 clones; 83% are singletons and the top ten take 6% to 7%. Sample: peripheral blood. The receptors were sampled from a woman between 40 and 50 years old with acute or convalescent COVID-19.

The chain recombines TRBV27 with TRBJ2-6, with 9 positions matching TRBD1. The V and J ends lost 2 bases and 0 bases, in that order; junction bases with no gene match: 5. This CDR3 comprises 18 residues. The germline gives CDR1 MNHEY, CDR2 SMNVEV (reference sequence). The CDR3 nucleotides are TGTGCCAGCAGTTTACGACAGGGGGTCGACTCTGGGGCCAACGTCCTGACTTTC. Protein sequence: CASSLRQGVDSGANVLTF.

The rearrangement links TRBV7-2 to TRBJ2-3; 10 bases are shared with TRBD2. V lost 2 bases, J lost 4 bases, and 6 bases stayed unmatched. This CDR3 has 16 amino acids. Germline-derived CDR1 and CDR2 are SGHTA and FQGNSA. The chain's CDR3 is CASSLFASGRSDTQYF. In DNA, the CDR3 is TGTGCCAGCAGCTTATTCGCTAGCGGGAGATCAGATACGCAGTATTTT.

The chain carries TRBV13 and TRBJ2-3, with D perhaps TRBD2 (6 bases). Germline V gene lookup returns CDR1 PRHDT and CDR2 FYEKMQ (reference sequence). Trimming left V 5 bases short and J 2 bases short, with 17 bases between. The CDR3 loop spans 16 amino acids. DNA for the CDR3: TGTGCCAGCAGCGCCGCCGGGACTCCACCCACAGATACGCAGTATTTT. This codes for CASSAAGTPPTDTQYF.

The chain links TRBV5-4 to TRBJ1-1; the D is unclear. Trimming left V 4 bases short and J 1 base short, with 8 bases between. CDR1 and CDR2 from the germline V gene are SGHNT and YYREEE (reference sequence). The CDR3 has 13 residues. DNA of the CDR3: TGTGCCAGCAGCCAACTCCCGAACACTGAAGCTTTCTTT. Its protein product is CASSQLPNTEAFF.

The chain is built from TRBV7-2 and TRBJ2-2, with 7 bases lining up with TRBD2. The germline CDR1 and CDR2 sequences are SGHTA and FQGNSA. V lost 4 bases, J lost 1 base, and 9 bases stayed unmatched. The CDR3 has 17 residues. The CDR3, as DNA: TGTGCCAGCAGCTCCCGCGTTTGGACTAGGAACACCGGGGAGCTGTTTTTT. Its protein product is CASSSRVWTRNTGELFF. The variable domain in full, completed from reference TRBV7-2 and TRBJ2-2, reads GAGVSQSPSNKVTEKGKDVELRCDPISGHTALYWYRQSLGQGLEFLIYFQGNSAPDKSGLPSDRFSAERTGGSVSTLTIQRTQQEDSAVYLCASSSRVWTRNTGELFFGEGSRLTVL.

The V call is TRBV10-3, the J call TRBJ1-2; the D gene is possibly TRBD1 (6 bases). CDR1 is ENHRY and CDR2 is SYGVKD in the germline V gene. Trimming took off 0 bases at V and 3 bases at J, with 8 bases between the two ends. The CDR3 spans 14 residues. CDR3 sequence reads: CAISESGAYYGYTF. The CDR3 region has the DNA TGTGCCATCAGTGAGTCGGGGGCCTACTATGGCTACACCTTC.

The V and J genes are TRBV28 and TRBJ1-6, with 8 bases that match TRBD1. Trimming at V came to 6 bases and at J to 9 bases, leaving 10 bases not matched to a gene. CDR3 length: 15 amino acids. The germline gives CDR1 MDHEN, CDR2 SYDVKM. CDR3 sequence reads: CASSPSQGASSPLHF. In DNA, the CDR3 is TGTGCCAGCAGCCCCTCCCAGGGGGCTAGTTCACCCCTCCACTTT.

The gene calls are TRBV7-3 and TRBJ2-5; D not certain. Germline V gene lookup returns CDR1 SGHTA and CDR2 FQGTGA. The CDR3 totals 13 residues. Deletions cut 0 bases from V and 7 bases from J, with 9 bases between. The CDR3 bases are TGTGCCAGCAGCTTAACCCCCCGCAGGACCCAGTACTTC. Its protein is CASSLTPRRTQYF.

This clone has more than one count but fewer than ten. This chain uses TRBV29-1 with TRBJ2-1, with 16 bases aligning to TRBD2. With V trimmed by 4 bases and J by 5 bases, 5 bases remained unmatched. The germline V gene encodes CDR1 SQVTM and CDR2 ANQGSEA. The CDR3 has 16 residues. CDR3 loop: CSVAGLAGGGHNEQFF. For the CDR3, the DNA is TGCAGCGTTGCGGGACTAGCGGGAGGGGGGCACAATGAGCAGTTCTTC.

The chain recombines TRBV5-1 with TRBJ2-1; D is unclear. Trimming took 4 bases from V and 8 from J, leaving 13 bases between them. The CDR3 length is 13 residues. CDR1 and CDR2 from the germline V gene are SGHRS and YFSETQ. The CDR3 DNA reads TGCGCCAGCAGCCCGTTGAACCGCGATGAGCAGTTCTTC. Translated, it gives CASSPLNRDEQFF.

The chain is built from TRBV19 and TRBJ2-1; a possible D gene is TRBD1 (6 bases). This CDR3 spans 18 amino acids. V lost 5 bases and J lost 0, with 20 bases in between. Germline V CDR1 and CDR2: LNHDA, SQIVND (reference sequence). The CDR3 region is CASSSDSIRVYSYNEQFF. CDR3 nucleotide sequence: TGTGCCAGTAGTTCGGACAGCATAAGAGTATACTCCTACAATGAGCAGTTCTTC.

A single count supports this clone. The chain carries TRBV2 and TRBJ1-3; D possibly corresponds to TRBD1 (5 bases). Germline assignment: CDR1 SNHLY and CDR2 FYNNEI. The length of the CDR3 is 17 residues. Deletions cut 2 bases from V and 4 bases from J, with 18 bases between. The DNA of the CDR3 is TGTGCCAGCAGTGAATATGGGGCCGGACACCTAGGAAACACCATATATTTT. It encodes CASSEYGAGHLGNTIYF.

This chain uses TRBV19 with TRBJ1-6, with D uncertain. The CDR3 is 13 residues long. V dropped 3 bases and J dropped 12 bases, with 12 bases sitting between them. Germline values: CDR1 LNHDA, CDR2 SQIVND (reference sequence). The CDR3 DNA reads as TGTGCCAGTAGTATGGATGTGGAGGAACCCCTCCACTTT. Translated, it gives CASSMDVEEPLHF.

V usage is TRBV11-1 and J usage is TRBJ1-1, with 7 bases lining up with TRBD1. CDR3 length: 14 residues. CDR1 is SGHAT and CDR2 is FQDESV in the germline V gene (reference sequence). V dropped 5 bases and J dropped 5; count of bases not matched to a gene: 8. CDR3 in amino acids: CASSIGQESTEAFF. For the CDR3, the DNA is TGTGCCAGCAGCATTGGACAGGAGAGTACTGAAGCTTTCTTT. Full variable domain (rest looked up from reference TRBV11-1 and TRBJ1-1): EAEVAQSPRYKITEKSQAVAFWCDPISGHATLYWYRQILGQGPELLVQFQDESVVDDSQLPKDRFSAERLKGVDSTLKIQPAELGDSAMYLCASSIGQESTEAFFGQGTRLTVV.

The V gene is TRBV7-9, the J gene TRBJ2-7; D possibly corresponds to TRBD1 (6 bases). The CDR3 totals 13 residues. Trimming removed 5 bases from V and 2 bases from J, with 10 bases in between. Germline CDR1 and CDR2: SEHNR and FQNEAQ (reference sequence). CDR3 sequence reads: CASSKGVAYEQYF. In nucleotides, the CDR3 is TGTGCCAGCAGCAAGGGGGTAGCCTACGAGCAGTACTTC.

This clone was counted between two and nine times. Here the CDR3 reads CASSLWEQGDQPQHF. CDR3 bases: TGTGCCAGTTCCCTATGGGAACAGGGGGACCAGCCCCAGCATTTT. The chain links TRBV19 to TRBJ1-5; TRBD1 agrees at 8 bases. The CDR3 consists of 15 residues. J lost 7 bases, V lost 8 bases, and 13 bases had no gene match. Germline V gene lookup returns CDR1 LNHDA and CDR2 SQIVND (reference sequence). The full variable domain, completed using reference TRBV19 and TRBJ1-5, is DGGITQSPKYLFRKEGQNVTLSCEQNLNHDAMYWYRQDPGQGLRLIYYSQIVNDFQKGDIAEGYSVSREKKESFPLTVTSAQKNPTAFYLCASSLWEQGDQPQHFGDGTRLSIL.

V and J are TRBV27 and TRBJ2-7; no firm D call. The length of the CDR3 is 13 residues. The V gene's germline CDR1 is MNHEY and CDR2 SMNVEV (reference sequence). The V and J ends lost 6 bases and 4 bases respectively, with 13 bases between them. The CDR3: CASSPLLSYEQYF. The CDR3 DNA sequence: TGTGCCAGCAGCCCCCTTCTCTCTTACGAGCAGTACTTC.

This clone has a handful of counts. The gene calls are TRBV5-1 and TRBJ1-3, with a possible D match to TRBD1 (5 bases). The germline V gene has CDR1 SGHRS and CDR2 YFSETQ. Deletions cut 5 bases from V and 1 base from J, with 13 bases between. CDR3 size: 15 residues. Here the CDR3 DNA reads TGCGCCAGCAGGCAAGACAGTGGGTCTGGAAACACCATATATTTT. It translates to CASRQDSGSGNTIYF. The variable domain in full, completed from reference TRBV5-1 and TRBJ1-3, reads KAGVTQTPRYLIKTRGQQVTLSCSPISGHRSVSWYQQTPGQGLQFLFEYFSETQRNKGNFPGRFSGRQFSNSRSEMNVSTLELGDSALYLCASRQDSGSGNTIYFGEGSWLTVV.

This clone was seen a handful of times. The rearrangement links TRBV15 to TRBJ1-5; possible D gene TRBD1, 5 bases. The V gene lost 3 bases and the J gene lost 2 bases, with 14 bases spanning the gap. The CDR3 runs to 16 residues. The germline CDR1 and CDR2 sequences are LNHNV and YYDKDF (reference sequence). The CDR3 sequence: CATSSLSRVGNQPQHF. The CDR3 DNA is TGTGCCACCAGCAGCCTTTCCAGGGTGGGCAATCAGCCCCAGCATTTT.

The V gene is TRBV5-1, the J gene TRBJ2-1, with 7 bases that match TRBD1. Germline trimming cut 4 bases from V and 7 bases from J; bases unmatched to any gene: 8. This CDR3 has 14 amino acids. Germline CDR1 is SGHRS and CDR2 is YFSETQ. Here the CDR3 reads CASSATGTENEQFF. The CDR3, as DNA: TGCGCCAGCAGCGCAACCGGGACAGAAAATGAGCAGTTCTTC.

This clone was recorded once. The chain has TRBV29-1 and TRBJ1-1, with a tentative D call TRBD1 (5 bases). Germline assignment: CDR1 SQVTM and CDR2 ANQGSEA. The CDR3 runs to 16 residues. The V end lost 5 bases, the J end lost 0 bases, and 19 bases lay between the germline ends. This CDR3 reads CSVSRTPDTLNTEAFF. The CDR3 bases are TGCAGCGTTTCTAGGACACCCGACACATTGAACACTGAAGCTTTCTTT.